The sequence of this T cell receptor beta chain was determined in a study of metastatic and nonmetastatic thyroid tumors. About the research overall: Repertoire comparisons spanned blood and tumor or nodule tissue from malignant and benign thyroid patients.

There are many counts of this clone. TCRdb redid the clone calls on the PCR reads using MiXCR. The sample lists tens of thousands of clones, roughly 17% occurring once. This CDR3 comprises 15 residues. Germline-derived CDR1 and CDR2 are SEHNR and FQNEAQ (reference sequence). The V end was cut by 1 base, the J end by 1 base, with 7 bases between. No treatment had been given to any patient before thyroid surgery. The chain combines TRBV7-9 with TRBJ1-4; D uncertain. The sequence came from a female donor with papillary thyroid cancer or a benign thyroid nodule (not recorded which). Some clones in this sample may be carry-over from other donors' samples. Sequencing was done on a sample of blood. CDR3 region: CASSLGAVTNEKLFF. In nucleotides, the CDR3 is TGTGCCAGCAGCTTAGGGGCCGTAACTAATGAAAAACTGTTTTTT. The whole variable domain, filled in from reference TRBV7-9 and TRBJ1-4, reads DTGVSQNPRHKITKRGQNVTFRCDPISEHNRLYWYRQTLGQGPEFLTYFQNEAQLEKSRLLSDRFSAERPKGSFSTLEIQRTEQGDSAMYLCASSLGAVTNEKLFFGSGTQLSVL.